This is a list of T cell receptor beta chains from one sample in a study of shared clonotypes between healthy human individuals. TCRdb keeps only in-frame clones here, not all; method: immunoSEQ multiplex PCR. Here the sample spans over 2,000,000 clones, 93% being singletons. Source material: naive CD8+ T cells from PBMCs. The receptors were gathered from a man aged 18 to 30 in good health. Some clones in this sample may be carry-over from other donors' samples. The CDR3 runs from the conserved cysteine through the conserved F or W. A D gene is named only where the DNA matches it firmly. A clone size is listed for some rows: how often the clone was seen (once, few, many), or a class if it is expanded.

TRBJ2-1	TRBV5-1	.	TRBD2	CASSLVPPGSRGSSGEQFF	TGCGCCAGCAGCTTGGTACCCCCGGGATCGCGGGGGTCCTCGGGTGAGCAGTTCTTC
TRBJ2-7	TRBV27	.	TRBD1	CASSPRRDRGHEQYF	TGTGCCAGCAGTCCCCGACGGGACAGGGGCCACGAGCAGTACTTC
TRBJ2-5	TRBV28	.	.	CASQFSRLPETQYF	TGTGCCAGCCAATTCAGTAGGTTGCCAGAGACCCAGTACTTC
TRBJ2-7	TRBV6-5	.	.	CASSYSISYEQYF	TGTGCCAGCAGTTACTCGATATCCTACGAGCAGTACTTC
TRBJ1-2	TRBV2	few	.	CASSEGGAFYGYTF	TGTGCCAGCAGTGAAGGTGGTGCATTCTATGGCTACACCTTC
TRBJ1-2	TRBV25-1	.	.	CASSEPGGGYTF	TGTGCCAGCAGTGAACCTGGGGGGGGCTACACCTTC
TRBJ2-3	TRBV29-1	.	TRBD2	CSARLATSTDTQYF	TGCAGCGCACGACTAGCGACTAGCACAGATACGCAGTATTTT
TRBJ2-3	TRBV7-2	.	TRBD2	CASRPGLVTDTQYF	TGTGCCAGCAGACCGGGACTAGTGACAGATACGCAGTATTTT
TRBJ2-6	TRBV4-1	.	TRBD1	CASSQRTGPYSGANVLTF	TGCGCCAGCAGCCAAAGGACAGGGCCATACTCTGGGGCCAACGTCCTGACTTTC
TRBJ2-2	TRBV7-6	.	.	CASSPRTGELFF	TGTGCCAGCAGCCCCCGTACCGGGGAGCTGTTTTTT
TRBJ2-3	TRBV7-9	.	.	CASSSLGRVEGNTQYF	TGTGCCAGCAGCTCATTAGGACGGGTGGAGGGTAATACGCAGTATTTT
TRBJ2-7	TRBV7-9	.	TRBD2	CASSPLAGGPSEQYF	TGTGCCAGCAGCCCCCTGGCGGGAGGGCCGAGCGAGCAGTACTTC
TRBJ1-2	TRBV29-1	.	.	CSADPRDGAGYTF	TGCAGCGCGGACCCGCGGGACGGTGCAGGCTACACCTTC
TRBJ1-1	TRBV29-1	once	.	CSATPGNTEAFF	TGCAGCGCTACCCCGGGGAACACTGAAGCTTTCTTT
TRBJ2-7	TRBV27	.	TRBD1	CASSPRQGYEQYF	TGTGCCAGCAGTCCTCGACAGGGTTACGAGCAGTACTTC
TRBJ2-5	TRBV9	.	TRBD2	CASSATSGSGETQYF	TGTGCCAGCAGCGCGACTAGCGGGAGCGGAGAGACCCAGTACTTC
TRBJ2-7	TRBV5-6	once	TRBD2	CASSTLRGSEQYF	TGTGCCAGCAGCACCCTGCGGGGGAGTGAGCAGTACTTC
TRBJ1-1	TRBV9	few	.	CASSAETSGVEAFF	TGTGCCAGCAGCGCAGAGACCTCAGGGGTTGAAGCTTTCTTT
TRBJ2-7	TRBV7-9	.	.	CASSPTRRPSYEQYF	TGTGCCAGCAGCCCCACCAGGCGCCCCTCCTACGAGCAGTACTTC
TRBJ1-1	TRBV28	.	.	CASSHNPLEAFF	TGTGCCAGCAGTCACAATCCGTTAGAAGCTTTCTTT
TRBJ1-4	TRBV15	.	TRBD1	CATSRARQGAFEKLFF	TGTGCCACCAGCAGAGCACGACAGGGGGCATTTGAAAAACTGTTTTTT
TRBJ2-7	TRBV7-6	.	TRBD2	CASSFSGNHYEQYF	TGTGCCAGCAGCTTTAGCGGGAATCACTACGAGCAGTACTTC
TRBJ2-3	TRBV7-9	.	.	CASSYLPDTQYF	TGTGCCAGCAGCTACCTCCCAGATACGCAGTATTTT
TRBJ2-1	TRBV19	.	.	CASSIGLGIGGNEQFF	TGTGCCAGTAGTATAGGGTTAGGGATTGGGGGGAATGAGCAGTTCTTC
TRBJ1-1	TRBV27	.	.	CASSYTENTEAFF	TGTGCCAGCAGTTACACAGAGAACACTGAAGCTTTCTTT
TRBJ2-3	TRBV27	.	.	CACSTGVETDTQYF	TGTGCCTGTTCCACGGGAGTAGAGACAGATACGCAGTATTTT
TRBJ2-7	TRBV29-1	.	.	CSVPGASYEQYF	TGCAGCGTACCCGGGGCCTCCTACGAGCAGTACTTC
TRBJ2-5	TRBV9	.	.	CASSTSGTFQETQYF	TGTGCCAGCAGCACTTCCGGAACGTTCCAAGAGACCCAGTACTTC
TRBJ2-3	TRBV10-3	.	TRBD2	CAISPAPTSGASDKTDTQYF	TGTGCCATCAGTCCCGCCCCGACTAGCGGAGCCTCCGATAAGACAGATACGCAGTATTTT
TRBJ2-1	TRBV15	.	.	CATSRDIRDPYNEQFF	TGTGCCACCAGCAGAGATATTAGGGACCCCTACAATGAGCAGTTCTTC
TRBJ2-7	TRBV11-2	.	.	CASSFGSTYEQYF	TGTGCCAGCAGCTTTGGGTCAACCTACGAGCAGTACTTC
TRBJ2-2	TRBV9	.	.	CASSPGGGTNTGELFF	TGTGCCAGCAGCCCAGGGGGGGGAACCAACACCGGGGAGCTGTTTTTT
TRBJ1-2	TRBV5-3	.	.	CARSSLPGPTESPWHGYTF	TGTGCCAGAAGCTCCCTTCCAGGACCTACCGAATCCCCGTGGCATGGCTACACCTTC
TRBJ2-1	TRBV13	.	.	CASRNLGVSYNEQFF	TGTGCCAGCAGAAATCTGGGCGTCTCCTACAATGAGCAGTTCTTC
TRBJ1-1	TRBV4-1	.	TRBD1	CASSQDWDRTEAFF	TGCGCCAGCAGCCAAGACTGGGACAGAACTGAAGCTTTCTTT
TRBJ2-7	TRBV4-1	.	TRBD2	CASSQIAGAYEQYF	TGCGCCAGCAGTCAGATAGCGGGAGCCTACGAGCAGTACTTC
TRBJ2-7	TRBV2	once	.	CASSEGFVGSDYEQYF	TGTGCCAGCAGTGAAGGGTTCGTGGGGAGCGACTACGAGCAGTACTTC
TRBJ2-7	TRBV6-1	once	.	CASSERGTLNYEQYF	TGTGCCAGCAGTGAACGCGGGACTCTGAATTACGAGCAGTACTTC
TRBJ2-7	TRBV10-2	.	.	CASSEGLTYEQYF	TGCGCCAGCAGTGAAGGATTAACCTACGAGCAGTACTTC
TRBJ2-7	TRBV28	.	.	CASSLRGGSYEQYF	TGTGCCAGCAGTTTGAGAGGAGGCAGTTACGAGCAGTACTTC
TRBJ2-7	TRBV5-4	.	TRBD1	CASSWTGYEQYF	TGTGCCAGCAGCTGGACAGGGTACGAGCAGTACTTC
TRBJ1-5	TRBV19	.	.	CASTQGWGSDQPQHF	TGTGCCAGTACACAGGGATGGGGTTCGGATCAGCCCCAGCATTTT
TRBJ2-1	TRBV27	.	.	CASSALVEVFGNNEQFF	TGTGCCAGCAGTGCGCTAGTTGAGGTCTTCGGAAACAATGAGCAGTTCTTC
TRBJ1-6	TRBV27	.	.	CASSGQIAFTLHF	TGTGCCAGCAGTGGGCAGATCGCCTTCACCCTCCACTTT
TRBJ2-7	TRBV10-3	once	.	CAISEGTRPYEQYF	TGTGCCATCAGTGAAGGGACGCGACCCTACGAGCAGTACTTC
TRBJ2-5	TRBV7-9	.	TRBD2	CASSQQGLAGQETQYF	TGTGCCAGCAGCCAGCAAGGACTAGCGGGTCAAGAGACCCAGTACTTC
TRBJ2-1	TRBV28	.	.	CASSHRDSLNEQFF	TGTGCCAGCAGTCACCGGGACTCCTTGAATGAGCAGTTCTTC